This record looks at one T cell receptor beta chain sequence and its context. Per germline, CDR1 MNHEY and CDR2 SVGAGI. V lost 8 bases to trimming and J lost 0 bases, with 7 bases between them. This CDR3 has 13 amino acids. The data were taken from a study of blood T cell repertoires in COVID-19. Study context: The origin of the acute and convalescent COVID-19 samples was the United States, Italy and Spain. PBMCs, B-cell-depleted T cells, or T cells provided the cDNA or gDNA that made up the material.

Original methodology: Estimated nucleated cell counts came from reference gene primer amplification. The repertoire was sequenced with immunoSEQ multiplex PCR; TCRdb's copy has only in-frame clones and lacks some. The D gene and trimming were derived from the DNA, and the V and J assignments and clone size from that table. The data show about 400,000 clones, 88% seen once. Cohort assignment relied on participant-reported clinical history. The TCR was taken from a woman between 40 and 50 years old with acute COVID-19. Input material: PBMCs or T cells enriched from blood (not recorded which). This chain uses TRBV6-5 with TRBJ1-4; D is ambiguous. The CDR3: CASRVPTNEKLFF. In DNA form, the CDR3 reads TGTGCCAGCCGGGTTCCAACTAATGAAAAACTGTTTTTT.